These 2 T cell receptor beta chains originate from one sample sequenced in a study of regulatory T cells in long-lasting Graves disease. Time point meaning: newly diagnosed GD, antithyroid drugs for less than 3 months. Extracted RNA from PBMCs served as the source of the TCR library. Relying on iRepertoire HTBI primers and Arm-PCR of CDR3 regions, the team built TCR beta libraries. Using its own MiXCR run on the multiplex PCR reads, TCRdb lists one record per CDR3 protein. This table holds 350,000 to 550,000 distinct CDR3 sequences, less than 20% found once. This sample also belongs to another study, concerning T cells in Graves' hyperthyroidism and ophthalmopathy.

The sample consisted of peripheral blood mononuclear cells (PBMCs), taken at new diagnosis, from a patient treated with antithyroid drugs. Receptors were obtained from a woman in her late teens or twenties with Graves disease.

This sequence joins TRBV6-9 and TRBJ1-2; D is uncertain. The CDR3 contains 15 residues. V lost 3 bases and J lost 4, with 15 bases in between. CDR1 is MNHGY, CDR2 SVAAGI, per germline. The CDR3: CASSYGRDLGYGYTF. DNA for the CDR3: TGTGCCAGCAGTTACGGGCGGGATCTAGGCTATGGCTACACCTTC.

This clonotype has a count of ten or more. V usage is TRBV2 and J usage is TRBJ2-7; D ambiguous. This CDR3 is built from 15 residues. Germline-derived CDR1 and CDR2 are SNHLY and FYNNEI. Trimming shortened V by 6 bases and J by 7 bases, and 22 bases separated the two germline ends. Here the CDR3 reads CASRRTPSVLGEQYF. CDR3 in DNA: TGTGCCAGCAGGAGGACCCCATCCGTCTTGGGGGAGCAGTACTTC. Combining the CDR3 with reference TRBV2 and TRBJ2-7 gives the whole variable domain EPEVTQTPSHQVTQMGQEVILRCVPISNHLYFYWYRQILGQKVEFLVSFYNNEISEKSEIFDDQFSVERPDGSNFTLKIRSTKLEDSAMYFCASRRTPSVLGEQYFGPGTRLTVT.